Below, 21 T cell receptor beta chains from the same sample are listed, as sequenced in a study of blood T cell repertoires in COVID-19. Data came from immunoSEQ multiplex PCR; TCRdb stores just in-frame clones and leaves some out. The table shows about 16,000 clones, with 70% to 90% occurring only once. The sequenced sample consisted of peripheral blood. Every receptor here comes from a man aged 55 to 69 with acute or convalescent COVID-19.

There are a few counts of this clone. The chain has TRBV2 and TRBJ1-6; 8 nucleotides match TRBD1. The germline CDR1 and CDR2 sequences are SNHLY and FYNNEI. The trim removed 5 bases at V and 7 bases at J, leaving 7 bases unmatched. There are 15 residues in the CDR3. CDR3 DNA: TGTGCCAGCAGTCCAGGACAGGGCGTGAATTCACCCCTCCACTTT. It translates to CASSPGQGVNSPLHF.

The chain is built from TRBV6-5 and TRBJ2-3, with a possible D match to TRBD1 (5 bases). The CDR3 runs 15 residues. Germline V CDR1 and CDR2: MNHEY, SVGAGI. Between the trimmed V and J ends, which lost 5 bases and 5 bases, there was a span of 17 bases. The CDR3 reads CASSPLQGSRDTQYF. The CDR3 nucleotides read TGTGCCAGCAGTCCTCTCCAGGGTAGTAGAGATACGCAGTATTTT.

This chain joins TRBV18 and TRBJ2-7; maybe TRBD1 (5 bases). CDR1 is KGHSH and CDR2 is LQKENI in the germline V gene. CDR3 length equals 16 residues. V gave up 5 bases and J gave up 6 bases, with 23 bases separating them. The CDR3, as DNA: TGTGCCAGCTCATCTTTCATATCGACAGCAACAGGCGAGCAGTACTTC. Residues: CASSSFISTATGEQYF.

This rearrangement joins TRBV15 to TRBJ1-2; TRBD1 aligns across 8 bases. J was trimmed by 8 bases and V by 6 bases; bases with no gene match: 11. The CDR3 is 14 amino acids. CDR1 and CDR2 from the germline V gene are LNHNV and YYDKDF (reference sequence). CDR3 sequence (DNA): TGTGCCACCAGGGAAGGGACAGGCCGGGGGGGCTACACCTTC. Its protein is CATREGTGRGGYTF.

For the CDR3, the DNA is TGTGCCAGCAGCCAAAGAAGGGGGCCGTACAATGAGCAGTTCTTC. Amino acid sequence: CASSQRRGPYNEQFF. This rearrangement joins TRBV3-1 (or the pseudogene TRBV3-2) to TRBJ2-1, with 7 bases that match TRBD1. This CDR3 comprises 15 residues. V was clipped by 2 bases and J by 4 bases; unmatched bases: 5. Germline assignment: CDR1 LGHDT and CDR2 YNNKEL (reference sequence).

The rearrangement joins TRBV7-9 to TRBJ2-5; D unresolved. The germline gives CDR1 SEHNR, CDR2 FQNEAQ (reference sequence). The CDR3 is 14 amino acids. V was shortened by 1 base and J by 5 bases, with 11 bases between the two germline ends. Written as DNA, the CDR3 is TGTGCCAGCAGCTTAGGTGGCGACGGGGAGACCCAGTACTTC. Translated, it gives CASSLGGDGETQYF.

The chain recombines TRBV28 with TRBJ1-1; TRBD1 matches at 9 bases. Per the germline V gene, CDR1 is MDHEN and CDR2 is SYDVKM. The CDR3 loop spans 16 amino acids. V was pared by 5 bases and J by 0 bases, with 7 bases of the junction left unmatched. The CDR3 DNA reads TGTGCCAGCAGTCATGGAGGGACAGGGCTGAACACTGAAGCTTTCTTT. This translates into CASSHGGTGLNTEAFF.

This clone was seen more than once but under ten times. The rearrangement uses TRBV27 and TRBJ2-7; weak D call: TRBD1 (7 bases). The ends were cut back, 4 bases at V and 6 bases at J, with 16 bases in the middle. The germline CDR1 and CDR2 sequences are MNHEY and SMNVEV (reference sequence). CDR3 length: 14 amino acids. This CDR3 reads CASSSPRQGGEQYF. The CDR3 coding sequence is TGTGCCAGCAGTTCCCCTAGACAGGGAGGCGAGCAGTACTTC.

The V and J genes are TRBV18 and TRBJ2-5; D is undetermined. The germline V gene has CDR1 KGHSH and CDR2 LQKENI. V was trimmed by 0 bases and J by 6 bases, leaving 11 bases between them. The CDR3 extends over 14 amino acids. CDR3 sequence (DNA): TGTGCCAGCTCACCACCGGTGGAGCTACAGACCCAGTACTTC. This translates into CASSPPVELQTQYF.

The chain uses TRBV9 and TRBJ2-3; D is perhaps TRBD2 (6 bases). This CDR3 contains 15 residues. The ends were cut back, 4 bases at V and 0 bases at J, with 12 bases in the middle. In germline, CDR1 is SGDLS, CDR2 YYNGEE. The CDR3 DNA sequence: TGTGCCAGCAGCATGAGCGGGTCTAGCACAGATACGCAGTATTTT. This codes for CASSMSGSSTDTQYF.

The chain employs TRBV15 and TRBJ2-1, with 7 bases that match TRBD2. CDR1 is LNHNV and CDR2 is YYDKDF in the germline V gene (reference sequence). The V gene end was trimmed by 4 bases and the J gene end by 1 base; junction bases not matched to a gene: 4. The CDR3 has 15 residues. This chain's CDR3 is CATSTGGESYNEQFF. In nucleotides, the CDR3 is TGTGCCACCAGCACGGGGGGTGAGTCCTACAATGAGCAGTTCTTC.

The J gene is TRBJ2-2, the V gene TRBV6-5, with 7 bases matching TRBD2. The CDR3 has 15 residues. V lost 4 bases to trimming and J lost 7 bases; unmatched junction nucleotides: 9. Germline values: CDR1 MNHEY, CDR2 SVGAGI. The CDR3 nucleotides read TGTGCCAGCAGTTTTTCGGCTAGCGGTGGCGGGGAGCTGTTTTTT. The encoded protein is CASSFSASGGGELFF.

V usage is TRBV28 and J usage is TRBJ1-2, with a possible D match to TRBD1 (6 bases). The CDR3 runs 13 residues. Germline V gene sequence: CDR1 MDHEN, CDR2 SYDVKM. The V end lost 11 bases, the J end lost 3 bases, and 16 bases lay between the germline ends. CDR3 sequence: CAGRGRGDYGYTF. The DNA for the CDR3 is TGTGCCGGAAGGGGCAGGGGCGACTATGGCTACACCTTC.

The rearrangement uses TRBV5-1 and TRBJ2-6; no clear D gene. The length of the CDR3 is 17 residues. V was cut by 0 bases and J by 4 bases, with 14 bases left in between. In germline, CDR1 is SGHRS, CDR2 YFSETQ. The CDR3 DNA is TGCGCCAGCAGCTTGGCCTCTACCTCTGCAGGGGCCAACGTCCTGACTTTC. This encodes CASSLASTSAGANVLTF.

This rearrangement joins TRBV9 to TRBJ2-2; possible D gene TRBD1, 6 bases. There are 17 residues in the CDR3. Trimming took 0 bases from V and 4 from J, leaving 16 bases between them. CDR1 is SGDLS, CDR2 YYNGEE, per germline. This CDR3 reads CASSVGWGPAGTGELFF. CDR3 in DNA: TGTGCCAGCAGCGTAGGGTGGGGGCCGGCGGGCACCGGGGAGCTGTTTTTT.

The chain links TRBV9 to TRBJ2-2; D call uncertain. This CDR3 has 15 residues. Deletions cut 0 bases from V and 5 bases from J, with 11 bases between. Germline loops: CDR1 SGDLS, CDR2 YYNGEE. DNA of the CDR3: TGTGCCAGCAGCGTAGAATGGAGTGGGACCGGGGAGCTGTTTTTT. This codes for CASSVEWSGTGELFF.

The rearrangement uses TRBV10-3 and TRBJ2-2; D is perhaps TRBD2 (5 bases). The CDR3 covers 13 residues. In germline, CDR1 is ENHRY, CDR2 SYGVKD. Trimming stripped 6 bases from V and 7 bases from J, with 12 bases between. In DNA form, the CDR3 reads TGTGCCATCAGGGAGAGTAGCGACGGGGAGCTGTTTTTT. It specifies CAIRESSDGELFF.

V is TRBV19 and J is TRBJ1-1; D gene ambiguous. The V gene's germline CDR1 is LNHDA and CDR2 SQIVND (reference sequence). V was shortened by 5 bases and J by 8 bases, with 21 bases between the two germline ends. CDR3 length: 15 residues. CDR3 residues: CASSWRGRLKMEAFF. The CDR3 DNA is TGTGCCAGTAGTTGGAGAGGCAGACTTAAAATGGAAGCTTTCTTT.

This clone was seen a few times. This chain links TRBV5-1 with TRBJ2-3; 9 nucleotides agree with TRBD2. J gave up 5 bases and V 4 bases, and 14 bases lay outside the gene matches. The CDR3 extends over 17 amino acids. Per germline, CDR1 SGHRS and CDR2 YFSETQ. The CDR3 loop reads CASSMNTLSGRGDTQYF. In DNA, the CDR3 is TGCGCCAGCAGCATGAACACCCTTAGCGGGAGAGGAGATACGCAGTATTTT.

The chain couples TRBV7-9 to TRBJ2-1; 10 bases agree with TRBD2. This CDR3 is 18 amino acids long. CDR1 SEHNR and CDR2 FQNEAQ come from the germline V gene (reference sequence). Trimming removed 4 bases from V and 4 bases from J; junction bases left unmatched: 13. The chain's CDR3 is CASSSFKAGGRLYNEQFF. The CDR3 coding sequence is TGTGCCAGCAGCTCCTTCAAAGCGGGAGGGCGTTTGTACAATGAGCAGTTCTTC.

This chain links TRBV19 with TRBJ2-2; D uncertain. V dropped 1 base and J dropped 1 base, with 4 bases sitting between them. The CDR3 contains 14 residues. The germline V gene has CDR1 LNHDA and CDR2 SQIVND (reference sequence). The CDR3 DNA is TGTGCCAGTAGTATAGCAGAGAACACCGGGGAGCTGTTTTTT. Residues: CASSIAENTGELFF. The whole variable domain, filled in from reference TRBV19 and TRBJ2-2, reads DGGITQSPKYLFRKEGQNVTLSCEQNLNHDAMYWYRQDPGQGLRLIYYSQIVNDFQKGDIAEGYSVSREKKESFPLTVTSAQKNPTAFYLCASSIAENTGELFFGEGSRLTVL.